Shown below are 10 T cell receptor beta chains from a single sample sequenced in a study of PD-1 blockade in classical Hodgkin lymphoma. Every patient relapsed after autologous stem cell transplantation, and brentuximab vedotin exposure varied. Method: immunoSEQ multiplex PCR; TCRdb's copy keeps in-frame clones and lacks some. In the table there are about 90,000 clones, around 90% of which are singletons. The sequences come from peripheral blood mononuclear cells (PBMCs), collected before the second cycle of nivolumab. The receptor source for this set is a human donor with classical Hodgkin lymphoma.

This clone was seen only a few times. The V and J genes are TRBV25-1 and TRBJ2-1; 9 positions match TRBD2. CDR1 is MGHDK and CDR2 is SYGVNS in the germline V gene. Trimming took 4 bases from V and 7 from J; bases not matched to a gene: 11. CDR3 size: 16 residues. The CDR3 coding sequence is TGTGCCAGCAGTGGCTATAGCGGGAGTTGGGAGAATGAGCAGTTCTTC. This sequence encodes CASSGYSGSWENEQFF.

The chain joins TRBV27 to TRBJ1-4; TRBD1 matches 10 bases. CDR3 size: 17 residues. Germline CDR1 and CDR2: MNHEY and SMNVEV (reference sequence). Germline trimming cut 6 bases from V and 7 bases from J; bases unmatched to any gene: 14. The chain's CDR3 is CASSWSGQGGFREKLFF. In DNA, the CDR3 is TGTGCCAGCAGCTGGTCTGGACAGGGGGGGTTTCGTGAAAAACTGTTTTTT.

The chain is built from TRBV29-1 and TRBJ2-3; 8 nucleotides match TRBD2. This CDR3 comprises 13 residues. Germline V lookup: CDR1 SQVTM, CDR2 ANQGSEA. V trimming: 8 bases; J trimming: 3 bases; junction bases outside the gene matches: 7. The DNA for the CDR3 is TGCAGCCTCGGGGGGGCAGGGACAGATACGCAGTATTTT. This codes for CSLGGAGTDTQYF.

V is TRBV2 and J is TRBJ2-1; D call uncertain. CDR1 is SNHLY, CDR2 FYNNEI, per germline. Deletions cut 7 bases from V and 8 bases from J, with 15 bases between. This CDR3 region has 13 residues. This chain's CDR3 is CASISQVWDEQFF. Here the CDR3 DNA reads TGTGCCAGCATAAGTCAGGTCTGGGATGAGCAGTTCTTC.

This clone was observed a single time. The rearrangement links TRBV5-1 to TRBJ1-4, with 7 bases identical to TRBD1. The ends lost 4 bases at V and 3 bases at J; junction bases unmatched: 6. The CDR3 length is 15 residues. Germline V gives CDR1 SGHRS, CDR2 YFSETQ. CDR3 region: CASSDRQGPNEKLFF. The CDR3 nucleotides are TGCGCCAGCAGCGATCGACAGGGCCCTAATGAAAAACTGTTTTTT.

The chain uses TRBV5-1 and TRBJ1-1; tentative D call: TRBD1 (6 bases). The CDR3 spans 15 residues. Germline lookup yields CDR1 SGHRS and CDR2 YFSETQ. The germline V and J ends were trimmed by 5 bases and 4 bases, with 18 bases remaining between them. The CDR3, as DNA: TGCGCCAGCAGGGCCACAGGGCAGTTGGGCACTGAAGCTTTCTTT. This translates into CASRATGQLGTEAFF.

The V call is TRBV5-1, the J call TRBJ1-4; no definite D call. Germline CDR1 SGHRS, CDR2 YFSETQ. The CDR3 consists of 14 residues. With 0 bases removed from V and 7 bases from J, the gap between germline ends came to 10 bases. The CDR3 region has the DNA TGCGCCAGCAGCTTGGACTCCGCGGGTGAAAAACTGTTTTTT. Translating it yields CASSLDSAGEKLFF.

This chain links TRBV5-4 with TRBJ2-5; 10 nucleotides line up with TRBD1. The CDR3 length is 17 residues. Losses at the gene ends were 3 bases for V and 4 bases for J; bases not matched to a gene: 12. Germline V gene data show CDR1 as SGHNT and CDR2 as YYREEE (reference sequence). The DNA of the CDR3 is TGTGCCAGCAGCTCTCCGGGACAGGGGTTCAGAAGAGAGACCCAGTACTTC. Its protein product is CASSSPGQGFRRETQYF.

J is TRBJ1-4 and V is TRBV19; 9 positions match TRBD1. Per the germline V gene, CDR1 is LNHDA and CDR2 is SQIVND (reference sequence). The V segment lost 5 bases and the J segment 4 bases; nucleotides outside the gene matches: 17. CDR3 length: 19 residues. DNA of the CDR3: TGTGCCAGTAGTTTTACACTCCGGGACAGGGCCACCGTTAATGAAAAACTGTTTTTT. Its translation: CASSFTLRDRATVNEKLFF. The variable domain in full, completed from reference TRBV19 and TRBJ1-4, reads DGGITQSPKYLFRKEGQNVTLSCEQNLNHDAMYWYRQDPGQGLRLIYYSQIVNDFQKGDIAEGYSVSREKKESFPLTVTSAQKNPTAFYLCASSFTLRDRATVNEKLFFGSGTQLSVL.

CDR3 protein: CATSRDPEGGRGEQYF. CDR3 sequence (DNA): TGTGCCACCAGCAGAGATCCCGAGGGGGGCAGGGGAGAGCAGTACTTC. This sequence joins TRBV15 and TRBJ2-7; the D call may be TRBD1 or TRBD2 (6 bases each). The length of the CDR3 is 16 residues. CDR1 LNHNV and CDR2 YYDKDF come from the germline V gene (reference sequence). V shed 0 bases and J shed 7 bases, with 19 bases lying between them. The full variable domain, with the rest looked up from reference TRBV15 and TRBJ2-7, is DAMVIQNPRYQVTQFGKPVTLSCSQTLNHNVMYWYQQKSSQAPKLLFHYYDKDFNNEADTPDNFQSRRPNTSFCFLDIRSPGLGDTAMYLCATSRDPEGGRGEQYFGPGTRLTVT.